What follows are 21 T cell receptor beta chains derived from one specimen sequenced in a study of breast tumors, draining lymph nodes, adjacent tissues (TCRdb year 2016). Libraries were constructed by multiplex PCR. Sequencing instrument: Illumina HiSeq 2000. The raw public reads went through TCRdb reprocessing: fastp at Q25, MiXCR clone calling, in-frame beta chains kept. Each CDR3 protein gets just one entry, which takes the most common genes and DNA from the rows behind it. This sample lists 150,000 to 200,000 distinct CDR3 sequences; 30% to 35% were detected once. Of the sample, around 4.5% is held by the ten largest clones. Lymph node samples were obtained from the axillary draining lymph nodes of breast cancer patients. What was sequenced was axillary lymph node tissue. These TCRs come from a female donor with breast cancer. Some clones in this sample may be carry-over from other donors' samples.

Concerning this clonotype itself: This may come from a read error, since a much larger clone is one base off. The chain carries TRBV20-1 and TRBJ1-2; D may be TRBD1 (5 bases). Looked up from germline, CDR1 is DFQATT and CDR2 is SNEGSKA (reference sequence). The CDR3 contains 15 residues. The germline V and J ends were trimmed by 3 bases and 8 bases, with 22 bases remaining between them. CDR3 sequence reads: CSARPPGPVLEGYTF. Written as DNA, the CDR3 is TGCAGTGCTAGGCCCCCGGGACCGGTCCTCGAGGGCTACACCTTC.

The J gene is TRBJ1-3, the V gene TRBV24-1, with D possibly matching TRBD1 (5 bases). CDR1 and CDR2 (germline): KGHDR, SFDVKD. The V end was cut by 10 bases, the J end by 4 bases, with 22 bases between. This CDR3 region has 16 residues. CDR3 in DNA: TGTGCCACTCCGGGAGGGGCGAATCCAGTGGGAAACACCATATATTTT. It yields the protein CATPGGANPVGNTIYF.

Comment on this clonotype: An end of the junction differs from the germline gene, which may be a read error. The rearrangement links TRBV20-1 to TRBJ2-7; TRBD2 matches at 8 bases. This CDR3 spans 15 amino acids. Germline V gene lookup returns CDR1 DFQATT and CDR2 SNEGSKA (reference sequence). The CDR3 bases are TGCAGTGCTAGGGGACTAGGCCGACGAACCGGCGAGCAGCACTTC. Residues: CSARGLGRRTGEQHF.

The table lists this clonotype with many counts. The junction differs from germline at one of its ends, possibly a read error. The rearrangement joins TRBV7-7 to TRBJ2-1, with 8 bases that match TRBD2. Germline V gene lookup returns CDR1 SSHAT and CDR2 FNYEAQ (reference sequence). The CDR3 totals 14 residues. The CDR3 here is CASSVGRAGNEQFF. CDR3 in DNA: TGTGCTAGCAGCGTCGGGAGGGCCGGGAATGAGCAGTTCTTC.

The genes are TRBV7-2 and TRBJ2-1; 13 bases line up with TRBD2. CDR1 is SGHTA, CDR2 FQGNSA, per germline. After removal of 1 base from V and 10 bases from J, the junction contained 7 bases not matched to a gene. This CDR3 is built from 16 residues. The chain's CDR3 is CASSLGTSGGAWEQFF. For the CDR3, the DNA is TGTGCCAGCAGCTTAGGAACTAGCGGGGGGGCGTGGGAGCAGTTCTTC.

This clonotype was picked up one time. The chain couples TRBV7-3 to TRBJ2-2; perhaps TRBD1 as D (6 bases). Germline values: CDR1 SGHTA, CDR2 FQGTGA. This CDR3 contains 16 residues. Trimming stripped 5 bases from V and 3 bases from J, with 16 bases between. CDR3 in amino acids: CASSARGQRDTGELFF. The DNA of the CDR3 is TGTGCCAGCAGCGCAAGGGGACAAAGGGACACCGGGGAGCTGTTTTTT.

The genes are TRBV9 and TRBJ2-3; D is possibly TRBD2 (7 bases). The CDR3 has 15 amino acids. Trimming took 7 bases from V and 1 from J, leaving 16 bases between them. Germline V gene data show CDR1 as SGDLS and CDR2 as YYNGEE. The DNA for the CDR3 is TGTGCCAGCCGAGGGGGGGCGGGACGCACAGATACGCAGTATTTT. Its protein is CASRGGAGRTDTQYF.

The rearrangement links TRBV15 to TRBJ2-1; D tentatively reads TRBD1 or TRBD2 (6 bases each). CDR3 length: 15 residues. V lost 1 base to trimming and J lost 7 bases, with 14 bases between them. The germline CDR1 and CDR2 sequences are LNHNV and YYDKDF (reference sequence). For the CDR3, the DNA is TGTGCCACCAGCAGAGTGCGGGACAACAGAAATGAGCAGTTCTTC. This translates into CATSRVRDNRNEQFF.

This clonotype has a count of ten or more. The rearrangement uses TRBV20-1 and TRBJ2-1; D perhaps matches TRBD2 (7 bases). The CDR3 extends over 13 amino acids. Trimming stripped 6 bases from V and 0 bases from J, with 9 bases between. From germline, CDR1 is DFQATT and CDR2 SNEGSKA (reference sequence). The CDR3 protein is CSAGGGSYNEQFF. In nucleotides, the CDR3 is TGCAGTGCGGGAGGGGGCTCCTACAATGAGCAGTTCTTC.

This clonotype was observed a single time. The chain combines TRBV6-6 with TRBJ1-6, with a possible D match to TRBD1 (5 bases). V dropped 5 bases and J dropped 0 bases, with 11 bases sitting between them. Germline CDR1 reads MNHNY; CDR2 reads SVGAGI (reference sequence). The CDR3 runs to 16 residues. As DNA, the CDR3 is TGTGCCAGCAGTCGGGACCCTTTCTCCTATAATTCACCCCTCCACTTT. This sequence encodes CASSRDPFSYNSPLHF.

CDR3 sequence reads: CASSRSAGGQGAGETQYF. The CDR3 DNA reads as TGTGCCAGCAGCCGTAGCGCGGGGGGACAGGGGGCTGGAGAGACCCAGTACTTC. The genes are TRBV9 and TRBJ2-5, with 12 bases that match TRBD1. Germline V CDR1 and CDR2: SGDLS, YYNGEE. There are 18 residues in the CDR3. Trimming at V came to 4 bases and at J to 4 bases, leaving 14 bases not matched to a gene.

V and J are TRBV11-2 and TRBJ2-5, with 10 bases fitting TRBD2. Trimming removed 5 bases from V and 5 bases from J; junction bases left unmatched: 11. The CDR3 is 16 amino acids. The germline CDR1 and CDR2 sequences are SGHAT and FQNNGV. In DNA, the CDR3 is TGTGCCAGCAGCCTCGGGACTAGCGCGAGAGGGGAGACCCAGTACTTC. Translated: CASSLGTSARGETQYF.

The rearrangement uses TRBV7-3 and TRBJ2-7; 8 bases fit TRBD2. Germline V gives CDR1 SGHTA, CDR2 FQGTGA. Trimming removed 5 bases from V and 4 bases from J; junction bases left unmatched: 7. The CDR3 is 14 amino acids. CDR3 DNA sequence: TGTGCCAGCAGCCAAATCGGCGGGGGGTACGAGCAGTACTTC. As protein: CASSQIGGGYEQYF.

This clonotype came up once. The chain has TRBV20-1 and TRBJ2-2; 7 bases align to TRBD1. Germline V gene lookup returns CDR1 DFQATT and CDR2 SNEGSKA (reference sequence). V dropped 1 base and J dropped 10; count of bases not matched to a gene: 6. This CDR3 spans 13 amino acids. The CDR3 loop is CSARGYRGPELFF. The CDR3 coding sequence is TGCAGTGCTAGAGGGTATAGGGGGCCGGAGCTGTTTTTT.

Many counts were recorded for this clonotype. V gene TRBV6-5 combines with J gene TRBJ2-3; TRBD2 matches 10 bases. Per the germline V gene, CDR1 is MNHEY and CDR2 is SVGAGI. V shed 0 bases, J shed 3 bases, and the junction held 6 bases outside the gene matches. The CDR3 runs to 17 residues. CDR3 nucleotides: TGTGCCAGCAGTTACTCGACCGCTAGCGGGAGTACAGATACGCAGTATTTT. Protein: CASSYSTASGSTDTQYF.

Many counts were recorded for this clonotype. The CDR3 spells CASSITAGAVTGELFF. The CDR3 DNA follows: TGTGCCAGTAGTATTACGGCGGGAGCAGTCACCGGGGAGCTGTTTTTT. The J gene is TRBJ2-2, the V gene TRBV19; TRBD2 agrees at 7 bases. V trimming: 3 bases; J trimming: 4 bases; junction bases outside the gene matches: 8. The CDR3 spans 16 residues. CDR1 and CDR2 (germline): LNHDA, SQIVND (reference sequence).

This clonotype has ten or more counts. CDR3 in amino acids: CSARAPPTRSSEQYF. For the CDR3, the DNA is TGCAGTGCTAGAGCCCCACCGACTAGATCTTCCGAGCAGTACTTC. The chain recombines TRBV20-1 with TRBJ2-7, with a weak D call TRBD2 (6 bases). The CDR3 is made up of 15 amino acids. CDR1 and CDR2 from the germline V gene are DFQATT and SNEGSKA (reference sequence). The germline V and J ends were trimmed by 1 base and 6 bases, with 19 bases remaining between them.

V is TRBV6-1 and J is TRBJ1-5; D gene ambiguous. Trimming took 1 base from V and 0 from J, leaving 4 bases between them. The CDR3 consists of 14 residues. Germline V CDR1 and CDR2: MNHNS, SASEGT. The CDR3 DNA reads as TGTGCCAGCAGTGAAGTAGCTAGCAATCAGCCCCAGCATTTT. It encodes CASSEVASNQPQHF.

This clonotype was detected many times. The CDR3 nucleotides read TGTGCCAGCAGCTTAAAGGGAAGGGGCTCCTACAATGAGCAGTTCTTC. Protein product: CASSLKGRGSYNEQFF. The V and J genes are TRBV7-2 and TRBJ2-1; D may be TRBD1 (5 bases). The V end was cut by 2 bases, the J end by 0 bases, with 11 bases between. Germline V gene lookup returns CDR1 SGHTA and CDR2 FQGNSA. CDR3 length: 16 residues. The full variable domain, rest sourced from reference TRBV7-2 and TRBJ2-1, is GAGVSQSPSNKVTEKGKDVELRCDPISGHTALYWYRQSLGQGLEFLIYFQGNSAPDKSGLPSDRFSAERTGGSVSTLTIQRTQQEDSAVYLCASSLKGRGSYNEQFFGPGTRLTVL.

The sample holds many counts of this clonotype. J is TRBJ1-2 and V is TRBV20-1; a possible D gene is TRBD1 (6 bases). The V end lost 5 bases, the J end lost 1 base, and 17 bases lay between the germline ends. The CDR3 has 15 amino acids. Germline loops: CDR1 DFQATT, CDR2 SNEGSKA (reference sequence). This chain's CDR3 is CSAQGPEQGNYGYTF. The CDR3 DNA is TGCAGTGCTCAGGGCCCGGAACAGGGTAACTATGGCTACACCTTC.

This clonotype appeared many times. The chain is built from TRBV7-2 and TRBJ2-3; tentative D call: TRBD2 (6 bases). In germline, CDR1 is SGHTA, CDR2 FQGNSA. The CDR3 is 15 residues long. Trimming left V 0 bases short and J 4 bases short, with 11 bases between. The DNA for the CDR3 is TGTGCCAGCAGCTTAGCGGGAGGTGGCGCAGATACGCAGTATTTT. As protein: CASSLAGGGADTQYF.